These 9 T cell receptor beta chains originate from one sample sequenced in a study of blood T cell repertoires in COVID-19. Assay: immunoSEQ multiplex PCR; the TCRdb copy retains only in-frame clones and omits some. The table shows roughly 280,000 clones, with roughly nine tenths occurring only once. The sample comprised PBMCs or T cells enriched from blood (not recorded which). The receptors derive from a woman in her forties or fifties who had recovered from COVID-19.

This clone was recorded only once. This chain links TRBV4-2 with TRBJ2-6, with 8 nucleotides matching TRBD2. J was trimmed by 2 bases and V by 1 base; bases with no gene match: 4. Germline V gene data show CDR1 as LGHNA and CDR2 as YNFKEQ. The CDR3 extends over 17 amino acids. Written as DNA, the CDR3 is TGTGCCAGCAGCCAAGCCGGGAGGGCGGCTGGGGCCAACGTCCTGACTTTC. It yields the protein CASSQAGRAAGANVLTF.

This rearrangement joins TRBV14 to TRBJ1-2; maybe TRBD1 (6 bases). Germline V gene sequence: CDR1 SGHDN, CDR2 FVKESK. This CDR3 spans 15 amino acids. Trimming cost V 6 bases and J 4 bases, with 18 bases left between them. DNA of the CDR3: TGTGCCAGCAGTCCCAAACAGGGATGGGTCTATGGCTACACCTTC. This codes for CASSPKQGWVYGYTF.

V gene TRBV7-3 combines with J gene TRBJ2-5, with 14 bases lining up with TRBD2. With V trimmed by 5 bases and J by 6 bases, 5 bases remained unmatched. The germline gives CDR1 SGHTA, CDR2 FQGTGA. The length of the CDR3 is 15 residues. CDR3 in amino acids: CASSRGTSGSQTQYF. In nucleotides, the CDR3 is TGTGCCAGCAGCCGAGGGACTAGCGGGAGCCAGACCCAGTACTTC. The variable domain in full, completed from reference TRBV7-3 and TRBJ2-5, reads GAGVSQTPSNKVTEKGKYVELRCDPISGHTALYWYRQSLGQGPEFLIYFQGTGAADDSGLPNDRFFAVRPEGSVSTLKIQRTERGDSAVYLCASSRGTSGSQTQYFGPGTRLLVL.

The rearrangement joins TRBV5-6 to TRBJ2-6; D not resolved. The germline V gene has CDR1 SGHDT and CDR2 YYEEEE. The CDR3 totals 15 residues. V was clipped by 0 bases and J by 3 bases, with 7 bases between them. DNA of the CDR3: TGTGCCAGCAGCTTGGGAACGGGTGGGGCCAACGTCCTGACTTTC. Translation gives CASSLGTGGANVLTF.

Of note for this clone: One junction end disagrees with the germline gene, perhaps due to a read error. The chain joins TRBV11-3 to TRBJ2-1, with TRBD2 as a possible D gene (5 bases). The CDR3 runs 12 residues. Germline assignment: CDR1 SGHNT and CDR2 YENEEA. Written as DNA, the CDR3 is TGTGCCAGCAGCTTAGATGGCGCTAGCCCCATCTTC. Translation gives CASSLDGASPIF.

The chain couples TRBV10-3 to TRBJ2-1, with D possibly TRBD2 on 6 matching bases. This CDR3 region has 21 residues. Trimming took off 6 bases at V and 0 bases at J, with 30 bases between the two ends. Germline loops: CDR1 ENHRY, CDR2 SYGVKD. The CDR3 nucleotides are TGTGCCATCAGGCCACGTCCCGCCCGTGCGGCCGGGGGTAACTCCTACAATGAGCAGTTCTTC. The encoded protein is CAIRPRPARAAGGNSYNEQFF.

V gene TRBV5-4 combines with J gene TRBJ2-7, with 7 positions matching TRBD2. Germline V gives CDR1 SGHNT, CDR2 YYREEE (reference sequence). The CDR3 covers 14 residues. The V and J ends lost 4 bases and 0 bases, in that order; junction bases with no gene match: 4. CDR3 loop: CASSREVSSYEQYF. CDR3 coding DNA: TGTGCCAGCAGCCGGGAGGTGAGCTCCTACGAGCAGTACTTC.

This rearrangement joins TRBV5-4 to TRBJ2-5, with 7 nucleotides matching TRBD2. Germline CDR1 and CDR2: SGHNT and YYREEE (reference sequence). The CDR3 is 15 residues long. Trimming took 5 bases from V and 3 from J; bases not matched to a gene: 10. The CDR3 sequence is CASRGSGSTKETQYF. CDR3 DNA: TGTGCCAGCAGAGGTAGCGGGTCCACCAAAGAGACCCAGTACTTC.

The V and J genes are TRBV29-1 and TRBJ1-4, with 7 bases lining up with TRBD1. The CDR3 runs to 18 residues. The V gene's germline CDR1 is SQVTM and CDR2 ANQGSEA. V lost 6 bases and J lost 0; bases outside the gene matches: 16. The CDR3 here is CSVTNRDRTRATNEKLFF. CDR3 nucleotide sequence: TGCAGCGTCACAAACCGGGACAGAACAAGAGCAACTAATGAAAAACTGTTTTTT.